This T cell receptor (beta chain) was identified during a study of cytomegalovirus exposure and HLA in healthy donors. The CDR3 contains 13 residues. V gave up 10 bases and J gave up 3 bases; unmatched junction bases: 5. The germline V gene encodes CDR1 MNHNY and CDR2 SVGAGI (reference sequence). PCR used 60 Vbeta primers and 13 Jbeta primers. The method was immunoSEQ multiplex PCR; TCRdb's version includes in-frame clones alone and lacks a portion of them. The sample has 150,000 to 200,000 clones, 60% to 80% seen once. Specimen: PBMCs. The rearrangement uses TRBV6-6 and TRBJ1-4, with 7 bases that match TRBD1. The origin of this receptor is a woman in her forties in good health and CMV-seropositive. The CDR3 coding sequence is TGTGCCACCATCCAGGGGGCTAATGAAAAACTGTTTTTT. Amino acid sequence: CATIQGANEKLFF.